This T cell receptor (beta chain) was identified during a study of blood T cell repertoires in COVID-19. Study-level information: Donors in the United States, Italy and Spain gave samples during acute or convalescent COVID-19. In each case, the material was cDNA or gDNA derived from T cells, B-cell-depleted T cells, or PBMCs.

The CDR3 is made up of 14 amino acids. J was trimmed by 10 bases and V by 6 bases; bases with no gene match: 6. Germline lookup yields CDR1 MNHEY and CDR2 SVGAGI. Under the authors' procedure: For nucleated cells, counts were estimated from reference gene primer amplification. The table came from immunoSEQ multiplex PCR; TCRdb's copy has only in-frame clones and leaves some out. V and J calls and clone size follow that table, whereas D and trimming were derived from the DNA. The table includes approximately 84,000 clones, 83% detected once. The sequence came from a woman of 80 years or more with acute or convalescent COVID-19. Sequenced: peripheral blood. This chain joins TRBV6-5 and TRBJ1-6, with TRBD1 matching 10 bases. The CDR3 sequence: CASSSTGGGSPLHF. The CDR3 DNA reads TGTGCCAGCAGCTCGACAGGGGGCGGGTCACCCCTCCACTTT.